A selection of T cell receptor beta chains follows, all from one sample in a study of blood T cells in healthy people across ages. TCRdb reprocessed the 5' RACE reads with MiXCR, giving one entry per CDR3 protein. This sample has around 1,700,000 distinct CDR3 sequences; 28% occur once, and the top ten carry 7% to 9%. The specimen was blood. These TCRs come from a woman aged 30 to 39 in good health. Both conserved end residues are part of each CDR3. The D gene is left open where the match is weak. Size is omitted from some rows. Given values are once, few, many or a class for expanded clones.

>TRBJ1-6|TRBV20-1|few|-
TGCAGTGCTAAAGCCGCGGGTCCTAATTCACCCCTCCACTTT
CSAKAAGPNSPLHF
>TRBJ2-1|TRBV7-2|few|-
TGTGCCAGCAGCTCCCGCAGGACTGGTGAGCAGTTCTTC
CASSSRRTGEQFF
>TRBJ1-1|TRBV12-3/TRBV12-4|few|-
TGTGCCAGCAGTTTCTCGAACAGGAACACTGAAGCTTTCTTT
CASSFSNRNTEAFF
>TRBJ1-1|TRBV7-9|-|-
TGTGCCAGCAGCTTAGACGATGGCTTTCTCGTTGAAGCTTTCTTT
CASSLDDGFLVEAFF
>TRBJ2-7|TRBV7-9|few|-
TGTGCCAGCAGCCCTCCGGGTTCTTACATCTACGAGCAGTACTTC
CASSPPGSYIYEQYF
>TRBJ1-2|TRBV20-1|many|-
TGCAGTGCTACGGCAGACTCTAACTATGGCTACACCTTC
CSATADSNYGYTF
>TRBJ1-1|TRBV14|-|TRBD1
TGTGCCAGCAGCTACCCGGGACAGTACACTGAAGCTTTCTTT
CASSYPGQYTEAFF
>TRBJ2-3|TRBV7-2|-|TRBD2
TGTGCCAGCAGCCCCCCGGCGGGGGGCCGGGATACGCAGTATTTT
CASSPPAGGRDTQYF
>TRBJ2-2|TRBV28|-|-
TGTGCCAGCAAGAGGGAGCAGACTACCGGGGAGCTGTTTTTT
CASKREQTTGELFF
>TRBJ2-7|TRBV6-6|-|TRBD1
TGTGCCAGCATGCGGACAGGCGCCTACGAGCAGTACTTC
CASMRTGAYEQYF
>TRBJ2-3|TRBV5-1|-|-
TGCGCCAGCAGGACAGATCGTTCTAGCACAGATACGCAGTATTTT
CASRTDRSSTDTQYF
>TRBJ2-7|TRBV19|few|-
TGTGCCAGTAGCTATTTCATTAGTTCCTACGAGCAGTACTTC
CASSYFISSYEQYF
>TRBJ1-5|TRBV20-1|-|-
TGCAGTGCCAAAAAAAACAGGGCTAACAATCAGCCCCAGCATTTT
CSAKKNRANNQPQHF
>TRBJ2-7|TRBV7-9|many|-
TGTGCCAGCAGCTGGGGACGGTCCTACGAGCAGTACTTC
CASSWGRSYEQYF
>TRBJ1-2|TRBV7-2|few|-
TGTGCCAGCAGCTTAGCAATGGGTGCCCAAAAAACCCTCTATGGCTACACCTTC
CASSLAMGAQKTLYGYTF
>TRBJ1-2|TRBV27|few|TRBD1
TGTGCCAGCAGTTCCCCCGGGACAGGGGCCGAGGGCTACACCTTC
CASSSPGTGAEGYTF
>TRBJ2-7|TRBV6-5|few|-
TGTGCCAGCGGTCGGGATACCAGCTCCTACGAGCAGTACTTC
CASGRDTSSYEQYF
>TRBJ2-3|TRBV7-2|few|TRBD2
TGTGCCAGCAGCTTCGGCGGGACTAGCGGGAGAGGAGATACGCAGTATTTT
CASSFGGTSGRGDTQYF
>TRBJ2-3|TRBV20-1|few|TRBD2
TGCAGTGCTGATCCTAGCGGGGGGACAGATACGCAGTATTTT
CSADPSGGTDTQYF
>TRBJ2-3|TRBV5-1|-|-
TGCGCCAGCAGCCCCGATCACCTGGTTGATACGCAGTATTTT
CASSPDHLVDTQYF
>TRBJ2-5|TRBV4-1|many|TRBD1
TGCGCCAGCAGCGAGGTTACAGGGGTGGAGACCCAGTACTTC
CASSEVTGVETQYF
>TRBJ1-3|TRBV6-6|few|-
TGTGCCAGCAAACAGGAGCACTCTGGAAACACCATATATTTT
CASKQEHSGNTIYF
>TRBJ2-7|TRBV12-3/TRBV12-4|many|TRBD2
TGTGCCAGCAGTTCTACGACTAGCGGCTCCTACGAGCAGTACTTC
CASSSTTSGSYEQYF
>TRBJ2-1|TRBV7-9|many|-
TGTGCCAGCAGCTTAGTGCGGGACAGTAACAATGAGCAGTTCTTC
CASSLVRDSNNEQFF
>TRBJ1-2|TRBV5-5|few|TRBD1
TGTGCCAGCAGCTTGGCCACAGGGGGAGCAAACTATGGCTACACCTTC
CASSLATGGANYGYTF
>TRBJ2-3|TRBV16|-|-
TGTGCCAGCAGCGCCCAGGAAAATACGCAGTATTTT
CASSAQENTQYF
>TRBJ2-1|TRBV20-1|-|-
TGCAGTGCAGGGGGGAGCAATGAGCAGTTCTTC
CSAGGSNEQFF
>TRBJ2-4|TRBV2|-|-
TGTGCCAGCAGTGTCGGGATTCCCGCCTACAATAAGCAGTACTTC
CASSVGIPAYNKQYF
>TRBJ2-3|TRBV7-3|-|TRBD2
TGTGCCAGCAGCTCCCGGGACGGGGGGGCGGATACGCAGTATTTT
CASSSRDGGADTQYF